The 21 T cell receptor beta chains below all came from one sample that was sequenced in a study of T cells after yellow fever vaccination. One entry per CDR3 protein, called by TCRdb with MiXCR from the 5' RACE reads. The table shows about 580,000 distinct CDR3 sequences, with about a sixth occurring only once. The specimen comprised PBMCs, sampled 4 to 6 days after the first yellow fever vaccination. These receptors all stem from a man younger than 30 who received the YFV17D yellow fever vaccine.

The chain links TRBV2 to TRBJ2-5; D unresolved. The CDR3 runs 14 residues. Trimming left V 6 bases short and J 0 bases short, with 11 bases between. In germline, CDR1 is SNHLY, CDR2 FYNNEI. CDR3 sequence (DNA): TGTGCCAGCAGCCAGGAGAGTTACCAAGAGACCCAGTACTTC. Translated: CASSQESYQETQYF.

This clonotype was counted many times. The CDR3 coding sequence is TGTGCCACCAGTGGGACAGGCGTCGGCAATCAGCCCCAGCATTTT. As protein: CATSGTGVGNQPQHF. The genes are TRBV24-1 and TRBJ1-5; TRBD1 matches at 7 bases. With V trimmed by 5 bases and J by 2 bases, 5 bases remained unmatched. CDR1 is KGHDR and CDR2 is SFDVKD in the germline V gene. This CDR3 has 15 amino acids.

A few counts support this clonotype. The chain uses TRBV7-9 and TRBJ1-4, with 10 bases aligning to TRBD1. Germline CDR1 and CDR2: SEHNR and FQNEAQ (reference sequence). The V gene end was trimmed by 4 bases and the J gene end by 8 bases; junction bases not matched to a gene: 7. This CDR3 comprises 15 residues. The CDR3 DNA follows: TGTGCCAGCAGCTCGCCGGGACAGGGGATCGAAAAACTGTTTTTT. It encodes CASSSPGQGIEKLFF.

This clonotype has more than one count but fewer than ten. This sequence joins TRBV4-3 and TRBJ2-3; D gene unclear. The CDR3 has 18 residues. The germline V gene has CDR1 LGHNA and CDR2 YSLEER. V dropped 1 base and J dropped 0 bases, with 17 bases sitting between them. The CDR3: CASSQGSSELPSTDTQYF. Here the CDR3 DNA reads TGCGCCAGCAGCCAAGGGAGTTCGGAGTTACCTAGCACAGATACGCAGTATTTT.

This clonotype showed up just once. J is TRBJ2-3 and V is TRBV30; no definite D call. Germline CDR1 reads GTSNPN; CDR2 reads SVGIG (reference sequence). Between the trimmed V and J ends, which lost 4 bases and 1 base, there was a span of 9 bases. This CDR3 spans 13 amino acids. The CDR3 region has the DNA TGTGCCTGGACTATACCCGGCACAGATACGCAGTATTTT. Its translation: CAWTIPGTDTQYF.

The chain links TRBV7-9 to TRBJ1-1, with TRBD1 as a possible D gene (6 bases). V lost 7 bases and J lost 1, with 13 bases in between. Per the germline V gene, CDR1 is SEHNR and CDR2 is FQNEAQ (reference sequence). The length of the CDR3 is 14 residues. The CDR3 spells CASIRGGRNTEAFF. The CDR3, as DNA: TGTGCCAGCATAAGGGGGGGGAGGAACACTGAAGCTTTCTTT. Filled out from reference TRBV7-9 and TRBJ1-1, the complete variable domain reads DTGVSQNPRHKITKRGQNVTFRCDPISEHNRLYWYRQTLGQGPEFLTYFQNEAQLEKSRLLSDRFSAERPKGSFSTLEIQRTEQGDSAMYLCASIRGGRNTEAFFGQGTRLTVV.

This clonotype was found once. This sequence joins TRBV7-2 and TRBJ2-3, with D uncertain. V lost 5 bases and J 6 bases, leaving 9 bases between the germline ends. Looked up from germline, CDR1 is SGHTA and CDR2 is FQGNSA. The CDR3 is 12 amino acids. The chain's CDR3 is CASSPGWDTQYF. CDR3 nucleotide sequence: TGTGCCAGCAGCCCTGGGTGGGATACGCAGTATTTT.

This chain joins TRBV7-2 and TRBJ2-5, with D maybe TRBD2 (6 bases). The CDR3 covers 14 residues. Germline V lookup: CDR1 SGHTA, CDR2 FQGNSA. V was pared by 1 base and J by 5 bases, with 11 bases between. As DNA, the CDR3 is TGTGCCAGCAGCTTAGGCGGGGTTAGGGAGACCCAGTACTTC. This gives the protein CASSLGGVRETQYF.

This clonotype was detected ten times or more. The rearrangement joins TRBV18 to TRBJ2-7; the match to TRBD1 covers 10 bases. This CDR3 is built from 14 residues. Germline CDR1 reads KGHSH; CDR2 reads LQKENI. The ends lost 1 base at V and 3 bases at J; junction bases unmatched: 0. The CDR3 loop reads CASSPRTGGYEQYF. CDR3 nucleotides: TGTGCCAGCTCACCACGGACAGGGGGCTACGAGCAGTACTTC.

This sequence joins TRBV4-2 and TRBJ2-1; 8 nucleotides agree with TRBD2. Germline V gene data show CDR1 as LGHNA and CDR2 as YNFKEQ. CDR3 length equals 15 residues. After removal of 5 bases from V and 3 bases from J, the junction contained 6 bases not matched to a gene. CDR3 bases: TGTGCCAGCAGCTCTCAGCGGGGGCGCTACAATGAGCAGTTCTTC. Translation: CASSSQRGRYNEQFF.

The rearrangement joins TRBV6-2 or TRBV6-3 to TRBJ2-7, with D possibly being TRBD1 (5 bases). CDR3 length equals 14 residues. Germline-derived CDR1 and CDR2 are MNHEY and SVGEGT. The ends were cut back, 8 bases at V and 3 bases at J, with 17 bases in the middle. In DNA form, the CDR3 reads TGTGCCAGCGATAAGTTGGGGCCAGGCTACGAGCAGTACTTC. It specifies CASDKLGPGYEQYF.

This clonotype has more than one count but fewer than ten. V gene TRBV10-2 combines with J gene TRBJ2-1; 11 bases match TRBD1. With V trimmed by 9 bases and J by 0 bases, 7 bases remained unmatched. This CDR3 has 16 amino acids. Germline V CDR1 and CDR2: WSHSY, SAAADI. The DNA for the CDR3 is TGCGCCAGTGGACAGGGGGCTGGGAGCTCCTACAATGAGCAGTTCTTC. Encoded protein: CASGQGAGSSYNEQFF.

The CDR3 loop reads CASSPYRGGSTDTQYF. CDR3 coding DNA: TGCGCCAGCAGCCCCTACAGGGGCGGAAGCACAGATACGCAGTATTTT. The chain employs TRBV4-3 and TRBJ2-3, with TRBD1 matching over 7 bases. J lost 0 bases, V lost 4 bases, and 7 bases had no gene match. The length of the CDR3 is 16 residues. Per the germline V gene, CDR1 is LGHNA and CDR2 is YSLEER.

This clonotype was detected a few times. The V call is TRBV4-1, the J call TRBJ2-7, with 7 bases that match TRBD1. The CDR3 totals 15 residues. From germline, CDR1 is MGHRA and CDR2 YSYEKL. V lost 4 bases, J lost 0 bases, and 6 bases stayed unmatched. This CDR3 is CASSLLRDSSYEQYF. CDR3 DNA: TGCGCCAGCAGCCTTCTCCGGGACAGCTCCTACGAGCAGTACTTC.

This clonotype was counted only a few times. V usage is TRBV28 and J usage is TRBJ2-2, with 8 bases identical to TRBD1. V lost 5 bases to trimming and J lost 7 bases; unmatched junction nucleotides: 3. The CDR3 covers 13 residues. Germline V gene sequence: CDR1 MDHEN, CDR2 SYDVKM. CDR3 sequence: CASSPDRVGELFF. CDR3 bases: TGTGCCAGCAGTCCGGACAGGGTCGGGGAGCTGTTTTTT.

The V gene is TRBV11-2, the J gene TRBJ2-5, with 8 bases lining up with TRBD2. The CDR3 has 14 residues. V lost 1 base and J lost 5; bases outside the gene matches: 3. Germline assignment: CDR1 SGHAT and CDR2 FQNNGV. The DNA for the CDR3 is TGTGCCAGCAGCTTAGGGACTAGCTGGGAGACCCAGTACTTC. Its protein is CASSLGTSWETQYF.

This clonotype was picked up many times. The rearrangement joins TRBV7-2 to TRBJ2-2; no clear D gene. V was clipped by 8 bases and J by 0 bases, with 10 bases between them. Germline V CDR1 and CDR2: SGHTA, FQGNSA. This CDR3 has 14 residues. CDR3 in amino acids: CASGRSANTGELFF. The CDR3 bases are TGTGCCAGCGGAAGGTCCGCGAACACCGGGGAGCTGTTTTTT.

The CDR3 DNA follows: TGTGCCAGCAGTTCCCCAACAGTGGATACGCAGTATTTT. This sequence encodes CASSSPTVDTQYF. The gene calls are TRBV27 and TRBJ2-3, with no clear D. V lost 4 bases and J 6 bases, leaving 11 bases between the germline ends. The CDR3 spans 13 residues. CDR1 MNHEY and CDR2 SMNVEV come from the germline V gene (reference sequence).

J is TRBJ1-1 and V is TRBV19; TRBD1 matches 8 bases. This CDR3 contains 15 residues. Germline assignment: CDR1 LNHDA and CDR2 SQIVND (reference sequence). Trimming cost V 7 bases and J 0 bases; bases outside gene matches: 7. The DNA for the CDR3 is TGTGCCAGTAACCAGGACAGGGACATGAACACTGAAGCTTTCTTT. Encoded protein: CASNQDRDMNTEAFF.

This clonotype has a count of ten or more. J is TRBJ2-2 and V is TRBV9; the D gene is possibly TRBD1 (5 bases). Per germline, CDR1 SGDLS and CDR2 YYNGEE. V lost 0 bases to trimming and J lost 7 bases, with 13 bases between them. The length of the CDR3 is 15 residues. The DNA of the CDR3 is TGTGCCAGCAGCGTAGGCACCGGGCAGGGCGGGGAGCTGTTTTTT. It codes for CASSVGTGQGGELFF.

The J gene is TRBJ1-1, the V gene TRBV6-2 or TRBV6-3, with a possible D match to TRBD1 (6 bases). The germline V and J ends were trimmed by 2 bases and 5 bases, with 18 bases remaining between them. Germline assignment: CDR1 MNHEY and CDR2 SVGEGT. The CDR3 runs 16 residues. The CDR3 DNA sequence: TGTGCCAGCAGTTACGGGGGCCGGGGGATCGTAACTGAAGCTTTCTTT. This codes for CASSYGGRGIVTEAFF.